One and the same sample provided the 19 T cell receptor beta chains below, sequenced in a study of blood T cell repertoires in COVID-19. Sequencing was performed with immunoSEQ multiplex PCR; in TCRdb, only in-frame clones are kept and a portion is missing. Altogether roughly 240,000 clones are present, roughly 85% being singletons, with the ten largest covering approximately 5%. Sequencing used peripheral blood. The receptors derive from a man aged 50 to 60 with COVID-19, enrolled during active disease.

The chain is built from TRBV2 and TRBJ2-1, with D possibly being TRBD2 (7 bases). The CDR3 totals 14 residues. Trimming removed 7 bases from V and 3 bases from J, with 13 bases in between. The V gene's germline CDR1 is SNHLY and CDR2 FYNNEI. CDR3 coding DNA: TGTGCCAGCACCCGGGGGGCTGTCTACAATGAGCAGTTCTTC. It translates to CASTRGAVYNEQFF. The full variable domain, rest sourced from reference TRBV2 and TRBJ2-1, is EPEVTQTPSHQVTQMGQEVILRCVPISNHLYFYWYRQILGQKVEFLVSFYNNEISEKSEIFDDQFSVERPDGSNFTLKIRSTKLEDSAMYFCASTRGAVYNEQFFGPGTRLTVL.

The chain uses TRBV5-1 and TRBJ2-3; 13 bases match TRBD2. Per germline, CDR1 SGHRS and CDR2 YFSETQ. The CDR3 has 15 amino acids. Trimming removed 3 bases from V and 4 bases from J; junction bases left unmatched: 2. The CDR3 loop reads CASSSGLAGADTQYF. In DNA form, the CDR3 reads TGCGCCAGCAGCTCAGGACTAGCGGGGGCAGATACGCAGTATTTT.

This chain uses TRBV19 with TRBJ2-3; 11 bases map to TRBD2. The germline CDR1 and CDR2 sequences are LNHDA and SQIVND (reference sequence). The CDR3 is 16 residues long. J gave up 2 bases and V 5 bases, and 6 bases lay outside the gene matches. This CDR3 reads CASSPTSGDITDTQYF. CDR3 sequence (DNA): TGTGCCAGTAGTCCGACTAGCGGGGACATCACAGATACGCAGTATTTT. Based on the CDR3 plus reference TRBV19 and TRBJ2-3, the full variable domain is DGGITQSPKYLFRKEGQNVTLSCEQNLNHDAMYWYRQDPGQGLRLIYYSQIVNDFQKGDIAEGYSVSREKKESFPLTVTSAQKNPTAFYLCASSPTSGDITDTQYFGPGTRLTVL.

This clone has just a few counts. The chain employs TRBV19 and TRBJ1-5, with D hard to call. The germline CDR1 and CDR2 sequences are LNHDA and SQIVND (reference sequence). V was shortened by 1 base and J by 8 bases, with 15 bases between the two germline ends. The CDR3 contains 15 residues. DNA for the CDR3: TGTGCCAGTAGTATAGGAGGATCACGCGCGGAGCCCCAGCATTTT. Translation: CASSIGGSRAEPQHF.

This chain joins TRBV6-6 and TRBJ1-1; D is undetermined. Between the trimmed V and J ends, which lost 5 bases and 1 base, there was a span of 8 bases. Germline V lookup: CDR1 MNHNY, CDR2 SVGAGI (reference sequence). CDR3 size: 13 residues. CDR3 in amino acids: CASSPPGNTEAFF. The CDR3 nucleotides read TGTGCCAGCAGTCCCCCCGGGAACACTGAAGCTTTCTTT.

The CDR3 sequence is CASSSRGSTDTQYF. CDR3 bases: TGTGCCAGCAGCAGCAGGGGATCCACAGATACGCAGTATTTT. The chain carries TRBV9 and TRBJ2-3; D possibly corresponds to TRBD1 (6 bases). Germline-derived CDR1 and CDR2 are SGDLS and YYNGEE. The CDR3 runs 14 residues. Trimming removed 4 bases at V and 2 bases at J, with 11 bases between.

The CDR3: CASSPTGYNSPLHF. In DNA, the CDR3 is TGTGCCAGCAGTCCGACAGGGTATAATTCACCCCTCCACTTT. The J gene is TRBJ1-6, the V gene TRBV6-5; 7 bases line up with TRBD1. The CDR3 runs 14 residues. Trimming at V came to 5 bases and at J to 4 bases, leaving 2 bases not matched to a gene. Per germline, CDR1 MNHEY and CDR2 SVGAGI.

The chain employs TRBV11-3 and TRBJ1-1, with D possibly matching TRBD1 (6 bases). This CDR3 is 15 amino acids long. Germline loops: CDR1 SGHNT, CDR2 YENEEA. Trimming stripped 4 bases from V and 1 base from J, with 13 bases between. CDR3 amino acids: CASSSNRAPNTEAFF. In nucleotides, the CDR3 is TGTGCCAGCAGCTCCAACAGGGCCCCGAACACTGAAGCTTTCTTT. Complete variable domain (other parts from reference TRBV11-3 and TRBJ1-1): EAGVVQSPRYKIIEKKQPVAFWCNPISGHNTLYWYLQNLGQGPELLIRYENEEAVDDSQLPKDRFSAERLKGVDSTLKIQPAELGDSAVYLCASSSNRAPNTEAFFGQGTRLTVV.

The chain carries TRBV5-5 and TRBJ2-3, with 9 bases fitting TRBD2. V lost 4 bases to trimming and J lost 2 bases; unmatched junction nucleotides: 8. Germline values: CDR1 SGHKS, CDR2 YYEKEE (reference sequence). The CDR3 length is 16 residues. The CDR3 nucleotides read TGTGCCAGCAGCCGGACTAGCGTCAAAAACACAGATACGCAGTATTTT. Residues: CASSRTSVKNTDTQYF.

The table lists this clone with a few counts. The V gene is TRBV7-9, the J gene TRBJ2-7; 7 bases are shared with TRBD1. CDR1 SEHNR and CDR2 FQNEAQ come from the germline V gene (reference sequence). J was trimmed by 4 bases and V by 4 bases; bases with no gene match: 4. The CDR3 has 13 residues. The CDR3 reads CASSYGQAYEQYF. In DNA form, the CDR3 reads TGTGCCAGCAGCTACGGACAGGCTTACGAGCAGTACTTC.

The chain is built from TRBV4-2 and TRBJ1-1, with D tentatively TRBD1 (6 bases). V was trimmed by 1 base and J by 0 bases, leaving 6 bases between them. Germline CDR1 reads LGHNA; CDR2 reads YNFKEQ. The CDR3 covers 14 residues. The CDR3: CASSQAGVNTEAFF. CDR3 sequence (DNA): TGTGCCAGCAGCCAAGCAGGGGTGAACACTGAAGCTTTCTTT.

The V and J genes are TRBV29-1 and TRBJ2-5; tentative D call: TRBD1 (6 bases). The CDR3 has 13 amino acids. The V and J ends lost 7 bases and 5 bases respectively, with 17 bases between them. Germline CDR1 and CDR2: SQVTM and ANQGSEA. The DNA for the CDR3 is TGCAGCGCCCGGGACACTAAAGCGGAGACCCAGTACTTC. This codes for CSARDTKAETQYF.

J is TRBJ2-2 and V is TRBV2; 7 bases are shared with TRBD1. Germline assignment: CDR1 SNHLY and CDR2 FYNNEI. The CDR3 consists of 15 residues. J gave up 1 base and V 6 bases, and 5 bases lay outside the gene matches. The CDR3 DNA is TGTGCCAGCAGCTTCTGGACAGGGAACACCGGGGAGCTGTTTTTT. Translated: CASSFWTGNTGELFF. The complete variable domain, with remaining parts taken from reference TRBV2 and TRBJ2-2, reads EPEVTQTPSHQVTQMGQEVILRCVPISNHLYFYWYRQILGQKVEFLVSFYNNEISEKSEIFDDQFSVERPDGSNFTLKIRSTKLEDSAMYFCASSFWTGNTGELFFGEGSRLTVL.

The chain combines TRBV24-1 with TRBJ1-2; D remains ambiguous. Germline CDR1 is KGHDR and CDR2 is SFDVKD. This CDR3 region has 13 residues. The V end lost 6 bases, the J end lost 9 bases, and 16 bases lay between the germline ends. The CDR3 region is CATSSTPSGSYTF. In nucleotides, the CDR3 is TGTGCCACCAGTTCTACACCCTCGGGGAGCTACACCTTC.

The chain employs TRBV10-2 and TRBJ2-5; a possible D gene is TRBD1 (5 bases). This CDR3 is 15 amino acids long. The V gene's germline CDR1 is WSHSY and CDR2 SAAADI. Trimming shortened V by 0 bases and J by 1 base, and 9 bases separated the two germline ends. Here the CDR3 reads CASSESGQPQETQYF. The CDR3 DNA follows: TGCGCCAGCAGTGAGTCGGGGCAGCCCCAAGAGACCCAGTACTTC.

The rearrangement links TRBV11-2 to TRBJ2-1; the D is unclear. Trimming took 4 bases from V and 0 from J, leaving 10 bases between them. The CDR3 contains 15 residues. Per germline, CDR1 SGHAT and CDR2 FQNNGV. The CDR3 region has the DNA TGTGCCAGCAGCTCAAGCCCCGACTCCTACAATGAGCAGTTCTTC. Protein sequence: CASSSSPDSYNEQFF.

This sequence joins TRBV11-3 and TRBJ1-6; weak D call: TRBD1 (6 bases). This CDR3 comprises 16 residues. The V and J ends lost 5 bases and 6 bases respectively, with 17 bases between them. CDR1 SGHNT and CDR2 YENEEA come from the germline V gene. CDR3 in amino acids: CASSPRLLGGNSPLHF. CDR3 coding DNA: TGTGCCAGCAGCCCCAGACTCCTAGGGGGTAATTCACCCCTCCACTTT. Full variable domain (missing parts from reference TRBV11-3 and TRBJ1-6): EAGVVQSPRYKIIEKKQPVAFWCNPISGHNTLYWYLQNLGQGPELLIRYENEEAVDDSQLPKDRFSAERLKGVDSTLKIQPAELGDSAVYLCASSPRLLGGNSPLHFGNGTRLTVT.

This rearrangement joins TRBV5-4 to TRBJ2-3, with D possibly matching TRBD1 (7 bases). Trimming took off 7 bases at V and 0 bases at J, with 15 bases between the two ends. The CDR3 is 15 residues long. Germline V gene data show CDR1 as SGHNT and CDR2 as YYREEE (reference sequence). The CDR3: CASSTGDLSTDTQYF. In DNA, the CDR3 is TGTGCCAGCTCTACAGGGGACTTAAGCACAGATACGCAGTATTTT.

The chain is built from TRBV10-1 and TRBJ1-2; maybe TRBD1 (6 bases). V was trimmed by 2 bases and J by 2 bases, leaving 12 bases between them. The CDR3 sequence is 15 residues long. Per germline, CDR1 WNHNN and CDR2 SYGVQD (reference sequence). The CDR3 bases are TGCGCCAGCAGTGAGACAGGGCCCTTAAACTATGGCTACACCTTC. Translated: CASSETGPLNYGYTF.